These T cell receptor beta chains were read from a single sample in a study of blood T cell repertoires in COVID-19. The table came from immunoSEQ multiplex PCR; TCRdb's copy has only in-frame clones and leaves some out. This sample carries approximately 350,000 clones, 85% to 90% of them seen once, and the ten largest clones take roughly 6.6%. The source material was peripheral blood. Source of these receptors: an older woman with COVID-19, enrolled during active disease. CDR3s include the opening cysteine and the closing phenylalanine or tryptophan. Each record gives: D gene, J gene, clone size, V gene, CDR3 protein, CDR3 DNA. A D gene is named only where the DNA matches it firmly. Rows give clone size only sometimes, using once, few, many, or a class for an expanded clone.

d_gene: .; j_gene: TRBJ2-4; abundance: .; v_gene: TRBV4-1; CDR3aa: CASSQDGVGGVLAKNIQYF; CDR3nt: TGCGCCAGCAGCCAAGATGGGGTCGGAGGGGTCCTAGCCAAAAACATTCAGTACTTC
d_gene: .; j_gene: TRBJ1-5; abundance: .; v_gene: TRBV19; CDR3aa: CASSIDIRNQPQHF; CDR3nt: TGTGCCAGTAGTATAGACATCCGGAATCAGCCCCAGCATTTT
d_gene: TRBD1; j_gene: TRBJ1-5; abundance: .; v_gene: TRBV28; CDR3aa: CASSTLQGAVLLSNQPQHF; CDR3nt: TGTGCCAGCAGTACCTTACAGGGGGCGGTTTTACTTAGCAATCAGCCCCAGCATTTT
d_gene: TRBD1; j_gene: TRBJ1-1; abundance: .; v_gene: TRBV18; CDR3aa: CASSLGQANTEAFF; CDR3nt: TGTGCCAGCTCACTGGGACAGGCGAACACTGAAGCTTTCTTT
d_gene: .; j_gene: TRBJ2-5; abundance: .; v_gene: TRBV5-1; CDR3aa: CASSLGDSFIGETQYF; CDR3nt: TGCGCCAGCAGCTTAGGCGACAGCTTTATTGGGGAGACCCAGTACTTC
d_gene: TRBD1; j_gene: TRBJ1-1; abundance: .; v_gene: TRBV4-3; CDR3aa: CASSQDGTGTEAFF; CDR3nt: TGCGCCAGCAGCCAAGACGGGACAGGGACTGAAGCTTTCTTT
d_gene: .; j_gene: TRBJ2-1; abundance: once; v_gene: TRBV10-3; CDR3aa: CAISEGQGGNEQFF; CDR3nt: TGTGCCATCAGTGAGGGACAGGGAGGGAATGAGCAGTTCTTC
d_gene: TRBD1; j_gene: TRBJ1-5; abundance: .; v_gene: TRBV30; CDR3aa: CAWSRQGIQPQHF; CDR3nt: TGTGCCTGGAGTAGACAGGGGATACAGCCCCAGCATTTT
d_gene: .; j_gene: TRBJ2-5; abundance: .; v_gene: TRBV10-3; CDR3aa: CAISGRTASQETQYF; CDR3nt: TGTGCCATCAGTGGACGGACAGCCAGCCAAGAGACCCAGTACTTC
d_gene: TRBD1; j_gene: TRBJ2-2; abundance: .; v_gene: TRBV2; CDR3aa: CASRRQGPTGELFF; CDR3nt: TGTGCCAGCAGAAGACAGGGCCCCACCGGGGAGCTGTTTTTT
d_gene: TRBD2; j_gene: TRBJ2-7; abundance: .; v_gene: TRBV28; CDR3aa: CASSLGAGGPEQYF; CDR3nt: TGTGCCAGCAGTTTGGGAGCGGGGGGGCCCGAGCAGTACTTC
d_gene: .; j_gene: TRBJ1-1; abundance: .; v_gene: TRBV11-1; CDR3aa: CASNPGPNTEAFF; CDR3nt: TGTGCCAGCAACCCGGGTCCAAACACTGAAGCTTTCTTT
d_gene: .; j_gene: TRBJ1-3; abundance: .; v_gene: TRBV9; CDR3aa: CASSVGGGFSVGNTIYF; CDR3nt: TGTGCCAGCAGCGTAGGTGGGGGCTTCTCAGTTGGAAACACCATATATTTT
d_gene: .; j_gene: TRBJ1-4; abundance: .; v_gene: TRBV11-2; CDR3aa: CASSWYRAEEEKLFF; CDR3nt: TGTGCCAGCAGCTGGTACAGGGCTGAAGAAGAAAAACTGTTTTTT
d_gene: .; j_gene: TRBJ2-7; abundance: .; v_gene: TRBV6-6; CDR3aa: CASSPPGGRYEQYF; CDR3nt: TGTGCCAGCAGCCCCCCGGGGGGCAGATACGAGCAGTACTTC
d_gene: .; j_gene: TRBJ2-2; abundance: .; v_gene: TRBV18; CDR3aa: CASSPYSNTGELFF; CDR3nt: TGTGCCAGCTCACCATACTCTAACACCGGGGAGCTGTTTTTT
d_gene: .; j_gene: TRBJ2-5; abundance: .; v_gene: TRBV7-2; CDR3aa: CASSLEQPQSQYF; CDR3nt: TGTGCCAGCAGCTTAGAGCAGCCACAGTCCCAGTACTTC
d_gene: .; j_gene: TRBJ1-1; abundance: .; v_gene: TRBV29-1; CDR3aa: CSVGAFNTEAFF; CDR3nt: TGCAGCGTTGGCGCCTTTAACACTGAAGCTTTCTTT
d_gene: .; j_gene: TRBJ2-7; abundance: .; v_gene: TRBV5-4; CDR3aa: CASSLDSYSYEQYF; CDR3nt: TGTGCCAGCAGCTTGGACAGTTATTCCTACGAGCAGTACTTC
d_gene: .; j_gene: TRBJ2-1; abundance: .; v_gene: TRBV9; CDR3aa: CASSVVGATYNEQFF; CDR3nt: TGTGCCAGCAGCGTGGTGGGGGCCACATACAATGAGCAGTTCTTC
d_gene: .; j_gene: TRBJ1-2; abundance: .; v_gene: TRBV20-1; CDR3aa: CSARRGYGYTF; CDR3nt: TGCAGTGCTAGACGAGGCTATGGCTACACCTTC
d_gene: .; j_gene: TRBJ2-5; abundance: .; v_gene: TRBV19; CDR3aa: CASSMAHAGVRTQYF; CDR3nt: TGTGCCAGTAGTATGGCTCACGCTGGTGTAAGGACCCAGTACTTC
d_gene: TRBD1; j_gene: TRBJ1-6; abundance: .; v_gene: TRBV19; CDR3aa: CASSTTGAGNSPLHF; CDR3nt: TGTGCCAGTAGTACTACAGGGGCGGGGAATTCACCCCTCCACTTT
d_gene: .; j_gene: TRBJ2-7; abundance: .; v_gene: TRBV19; CDR3aa: CASSRQGSYEQYF; CDR3nt: TGTGCCAGTAGTAGGCAGGGCTCCTACGAGCAGTACTTC
d_gene: .; j_gene: TRBJ1-6; abundance: once; v_gene: TRBV5-6; CDR3aa: CASSLRVRNSPLHF; CDR3nt: TGTGCCAGCAGCTTGCGGGTACGGAATTCACCCCTCCACTTT
d_gene: .; j_gene: TRBJ1-2; abundance: .; v_gene: TRBV9; CDR3aa: CASSVVGGLPGDGYTF; CDR3nt: TGTGCCAGCAGCGTAGTCGGGGGGCTTCCAGGGGATGGCTACACCTTC
d_gene: TRBD2; j_gene: TRBJ2-4; abundance: .; v_gene: TRBV30; CDR3aa: CAWSVPRGDLAKNIQYF; CDR3nt: TGTGCCTGGAGTGTACCGCGGGGGGATCTAGCCAAAAACATTCAGTACTTC
d_gene: .; j_gene: TRBJ1-6; abundance: .; v_gene: TRBV7-2; CDR3aa: CASSLRGGRRSYNSPLHF; CDR3nt: TGTGCCAGCAGCTTAAGGGGGGGGAGACGGTCCTATAATTCACCCCTCCACTTT
d_gene: .; j_gene: TRBJ2-3; abundance: .; v_gene: TRBV11-2; CDR3aa: CASVRVWGTDTQYF; CDR3nt: TGTGCCAGCGTCCGGGTTTGGGGCACAGATACGCAGTATTTT
d_gene: TRBD1; j_gene: TRBJ1-6; abundance: .; v_gene: TRBV18; CDR3aa: CASCRDRDSPLHF; CDR3nt: TGTGCCAGCTGCCGGGACAGGGATTCACCCCTCCACTTT
d_gene: .; j_gene: TRBJ1-2; abundance: .; v_gene: TRBV9; CDR3aa: CASSLLTGRDYGYTF; CDR3nt: TGTGCCAGCAGCTTATTAACAGGGAGAGACTATGGCTACACCTTC
d_gene: .; j_gene: TRBJ2-6; abundance: .; v_gene: TRBV3-1/TRBV3-2; CDR3aa: CASSPWRGHSGANVLTF; CDR3nt: TGTGCCAGCAGCCCGTGGCGGGGCCACTCTGGGGCCAACGTCCTGACTTTC
d_gene: .; j_gene: TRBJ1-3; abundance: .; v_gene: TRBV11-2; CDR3aa: CASSLRGFSENSGNTIYF; CDR3nt: TGTGCCAGCAGCTTACGGGGTTTCTCAGAAAACTCTGGAAACACCATATATTTT
d_gene: TRBD1; j_gene: TRBJ1-1; abundance: .; v_gene: TRBV24-1; CDR3aa: CATSEQGADTEAFF; CDR3nt: TGTGCCACCAGCGAGCAGGGGGCGGACACTGAAGCTTTCTTT
d_gene: .; j_gene: TRBJ2-2; abundance: .; v_gene: TRBV3-1/TRBV3-2; CDR3aa: CASSQETQGNTGELFF; CDR3nt: TGTGCCAGCAGCCAAGAAACCCAGGGAAACACCGGGGAGCTGTTTTTT
d_gene: TRBD1; j_gene: TRBJ1-6; abundance: .; v_gene: TRBV9; CDR3aa: CASSPGTGVNSPLHF; CDR3nt: TGTGCCAGCAGCCCCGGGACAGGCGTTAATTCACCCCTCCACTTT
d_gene: .; j_gene: TRBJ1-4; abundance: .; v_gene: TRBV5-4; CDR3aa: CASSTSTNEKLFF; CDR3nt: TGTGCCAGCAGCACATCAACTAATGAAAAACTGTTTTTT
d_gene: TRBD2; j_gene: TRBJ2-5; abundance: many; v_gene: TRBV5-6; CDR3aa: CASSIAGWEWGRETQYF; CDR3nt: TGTGCCAGCAGCATAGCGGGGTGGGAGTGGGGTCGAGAGACCCAGTACTTC
d_gene: .; j_gene: TRBJ2-1; abundance: .; v_gene: TRBV28; CDR3aa: CASSLLQGKNEQFF; CDR3nt: TGTGCCAGCAGTTTGTTGCAGGGGAAGAATGAGCAGTTCTTC
d_gene: .; j_gene: TRBJ2-3; abundance: .; v_gene: TRBV2; CDR3aa: CASTYHGGIGDTQYF; CDR3nt: TGTGCCAGCACCTATCACGGGGGAATAGGGGATACGCAGTATTTT
d_gene: TRBD1; j_gene: TRBJ2-7; abundance: .; v_gene: TRBV7-8; CDR3aa: CASSPRQGNSYEQYF; CDR3nt: TGTGCCAGCAGCCCAAGACAGGGTAACTCCTACGAGCAGTACTTC
d_gene: .; j_gene: TRBJ1-1; abundance: .; v_gene: TRBV10-3; CDR3aa: CAISGATEERTEAFF; CDR3nt: TGTGCCATCAGTGGGGCCACGGAGGAGCGCACTGAAGCTTTCTTT
d_gene: .; j_gene: TRBJ1-1; abundance: .; v_gene: TRBV27; CDR3aa: CASTPRGGEDTEAFF; CDR3nt: TGTGCCAGCACCCCCAGGGGAGGGGAAGACACTGAAGCTTTCTTT
d_gene: .; j_gene: TRBJ1-6; abundance: .; v_gene: TRBV20-1; CDR3aa: CSAERGITLHF; CDR3nt: TGCAGTGCTGAAAGAGGGATCACCCTCCACTTT
d_gene: TRBD1; j_gene: TRBJ1-4; abundance: .; v_gene: TRBV10-3; CDR3aa: CAISSKSGGEGKLFF; CDR3nt: TGTGCCATCAGTTCTAAGTCAGGGGGCGAGGGAAAACTGTTTTTT
d_gene: .; j_gene: TRBJ1-3; abundance: .; v_gene: TRBV28; CDR3aa: CASSLGGARKNTIYF; CDR3nt: TGTGCCAGCAGTTTAGGGGGGGCTCGAAAAAACACCATATATTTT
d_gene: TRBD1; j_gene: TRBJ1-2; abundance: .; v_gene: TRBV30; CDR3aa: CAWMRQGSLGTF; CDR3nt: TGTGCCTGGATGAGACAGGGGAGCCTGGGGACCTTC